These T cell receptor beta chains were read from a single sample in a study of blood T cells in healthy people across ages. From the 5' RACE reads, TCRdb called clonotypes with MiXCR, one entry per CDR3 protein. Of about 1,500,000 distinct CDR3 sequences listed, roughly 45% are singletons. Sequenced input: blood. The receptors stem from a woman between 18 and 29 years old in good health. Both conserved end residues are part of each CDR3. Each record gives: CDR3 protein, CDR3 length, V gene, J gene.

CASSRPLSFEQYF	13	TRBV7-9	TRBJ2-7
CAWSPLAVNTEAFF	14	TRBV30	TRBJ1-1
CAWSRLWTSGIYEQYF	16	TRBV30	NA
CASSLHFSGGGDTQYF	16	TRBV27	TRBJ2-3
CASSLDLAEANTGELFF	17	TRBV7-2	TRBJ2-2
CASSLGRGTDVSYEQYF	17	TRBV5-1	TRBJ2-7
CAERGLNTEAFF	12	TRBV2	TRBJ1-1
CASSRQVRGGYTF	13	TRBV6-5	TRBJ1-2
CSVEVPGYEQYF	12	TRBV29-1	NA
CASRGTGGVYEQYF	14	TRBV2	TRBJ2-7
CAIRASGQGLSNEQYF	16	TRBV10-3	TRBJ2-5
CSAGGPVAGQSSYNEQFF	18	TRBV20-1	TRBJ2-1
CASSLDDRGPGELFF	15	TRBV9	TRBJ2-2
CASSYGRATDTQYF	14	TRBV6-5	TRBJ2-3
CASSYSILGSGEQYF	15	TRBV6-2/TRBV6-3	TRBJ2-7
CASSLSRQRSYTF	13	TRBV27	TRBJ1-2
CASRRALAGDYGYTF	15	TRBV6-1	TRBJ1-2
CASTGQFLRETQYF	14	TRBV6-6	TRBJ2-5
CASARDWYNEQFF	13	TRBV18	TRBJ2-1
CASSEQRAGEQYF	13	TRBV10-1	TRBJ2-7
CASSSGLSGSADTQYF	16	TRBV11-2	TRBJ2-3
CASSYSQGGGQETQYF	16	TRBV6-5	TRBJ2-5
CASSENWGAYEQYF	14	TRBV6-1	TRBJ2-7
CSARTSGRAGELFF	14	TRBV29-1	TRBJ2-2
CASSQARDSSSTDTQYF	17	TRBV4-1	TRBJ2-3
CASGSPQGNIYYGYTF	16	TRBV11-2	TRBJ1-2
CASSDQGRQGTGYTF	15	TRBV2	TRBJ1-2
CASSFSGASGTQYF	14	TRBV7-2	TRBJ2-5
CSARDGRAGTSGTDTQYF	18	TRBV20-1	TRBJ2-3
CAWTAYYGYTF	11	TRBV30	TRBJ1-2
CASSPWGAVSTDTQYF	16	TRBV7-2	TRBJ2-3
CASTIKTSGTSYNEQFF	17	TRBV6-1	TRBJ2-1
CASSSRGLTNEKLFF	15	TRBV27	TRBJ1-4
CSARPGGGVAKNIQYF	16	TRBV20-1	TRBJ2-4
CASSYSRGDTEAFF	14	TRBV6-2/TRBV6-3	TRBJ1-1
CASTSGQDSDTQYF	14	TRBV6-1	TRBJ2-3
CASSSARGLDTGELFF	16	TRBV7-3	TRBJ2-2
CASSRRDRGPGYTF	14	TRBV3-1	TRBJ1-2
CASSPLAGLQFF	12	TRBV7-9	TRBJ2-1
CASSVAEADTQYF	13	TRBV9	TRBJ2-3
CASSLGRINEQFF	13	TRBV7-2	TRBJ2-1
CSASVGLATDTQYF	14	TRBV20-1	TRBJ2-3
CASRTSGGDRDTQYF	15	TRBV28	TRBJ2-3
CASSPGTGSTNEKLFF	16	TRBV6-6	TRBJ1-4
CASSTGTGASRETQYF	16	TRBV7-6	TRBJ2-5
CASSRDQSLRDEQYF	15	TRBV6-5	TRBJ2-5
CSARPTSGAYNEQFF	15	TRBV20-1	TRBJ2-1
CASSEWSYEQYF	12	TRBV2	TRBJ2-7
CASNQMTKKETQYF	14	TRBV5-1	TRBJ2-5
CASSLARTSGTDTQYF	16	TRBV7-2	TRBJ2-3
CASSLPQTGTRYGYTF	16	TRBV28	TRBJ1-2
CASSFSGAGEETQYF	15	TRBV27	TRBJ2-5
CASSEKRPQETQYF	14	TRBV25-1	TRBJ2-5
CASSENRGANNEQFF	15	TRBV2	TRBJ2-1
CSAKQGAGTEAFF	13	TRBV20-1	TRBJ1-1
CASSQGGLGFSATKEQYF	18	TRBV4-2	TRBJ2-7
CSASLTGEPVEGYTF	15	TRBV20-1	TRBJ1-2
CASSQAGDLGYEQYF	15	TRBV3-1	TRBJ2-7
CASILGQGDTEAFF	14	TRBV5-1	TRBJ1-1
CASRLAGVNNEQFF	14	TRBV2	TRBJ2-1